This T cell receptor (beta chain) appears in the sequencing data of a study of identical twins listed by TCRdb under 2016. Background for the entire study: TCR alpha and beta repertoires from monozygotic twins, unrelated adults of various ages and cord blood were deep-sequenced to test whether fetal clonotypes persist. To rule out contamination, replicate twin experiments were performed at different times with different library preparation protocols. General study outcomes and caveats: Excess twin sharing in beta out-of-frame sequences was weaker because fewer shared sequences lowered the signal-to-noise ratio. Abundant cord blood beta clonotypes had fewer insertions, young adult naive repertoires showed a similar but weaker trend, and memory repertoires showed no such trend. Zero-insertion analyses could be partly confounded by invariant T cells such as MAIT and iNKT, though diverse VJ usage argued against such confounding for most clonotypes. Compared with coincidental sharing between unrelated individuals, an excess of low generation-probability sequences was observed among out-of-frame TCR alpha sequences shared between twins. Recombination models systematically underestimated out-of-frame TCR alpha sharing in monozygotic twins but agreed with sharing between unrelated individuals. Because the same donors could not be followed over many years, the conclusions relied on cross-sectional statistical analysis.

This clonotype was counted between two and nine times. Its antigen remains undetermined. No quality values exist for individual bases; no much larger clone is one base distant. All donors were healthy Caucasians. Three unrelated non-twin adults were also sequenced: a male aged 18 to 30, a male aged 50 to 60 and a female aged 50 to 60. Miltenyi CD45RO+ enrichment and human naive T-cell isolation kits were used to isolate memory (CD45RO+) and naive T cells from PBMC. The library was prepared using 5' RACE. The instrument given in TCRdb is Illumina HiSeq 2000. A universal primer binding site was introduced by template switching, and a unique molecular identifier was present in the final cDNA, enabling accurate counting of TCR cDNA molecules. Specific primers in the conserved constant-segment region were used to synthesize first-strand cDNA for TCR alpha and beta chains. To control for contamination, each cDNA library was double barcoded with a SMART-Mk sample barcode plus Illumina barcodes. TruSeq adapter sequences along with Illumina sample barcodes were introduced in two successive PCR steps. The Illumina HiSeq platform was used with custom primers to sequence TCR alpha and beta cDNA libraries. The published analysis was carried out like this. MiGEC was used to process raw reads and extract unique molecular identifiers, and MiXCR was used to find CDR3 positions. Recombination models were inferred per individual with the repgenHMM and IGoR tools using an EM algorithm. Shared clonotype analysis was performed with the tcR package in R, normalizing sharing by the product of cloneset sizes. To study raw recombination free of thymic and clonal selection effects, out-of-frame nonproductive sequences were analyzed. The raw public reads went through TCRdb reprocessing: fastp at Q25, MiXCR clone calling, in-frame beta chains kept. CDR3 protein sequences are deduplicated, and each keeps its most common genes and DNA. Here the V and J calls rest on TCRdb's processing, not on the authors' analysis. The sample profile shows about 690,000 distinct CDR3 sequences; around 6.1% of them were found once. Of the sample, 1.5% to 2% falls within the top ten clones.

Sequencing was carried out using naive T cells sorted from blood. The meaning of the sample's cell subset or site label: cells isolated with a human naive T-cell isolation kit. The TCR originated in a man younger than 35 in good health.

For the CDR3, the sequence is CSARGTYGYTF. The base sequence is TGCAGTGCGCGAGGGACCTATGGCTACACCTTC. Recombination connected TRBV20-1 to TRBJ1-2, with TRBD1 perhaps the D gene, on 5 matching bases. The germline V gene encodes CDR1 DFQATT and CDR2 SNEGSKA (reference sequence). The CDR3 numbers 11 residues from cysteine through phenylalanine. Only the CDR3 DNA is retained, 33 bases long and in frame from the first base. V was cut back by 6 bases and J by 4 bases, leaving a gap of 9 bases between them.